Listed below are T cell receptor beta chains from one sample, sequenced in a study of blood T cell repertoires in COVID-19. Using immunoSEQ multiplex PCR, the repertoire was profiled, and TCRdb retains in-frame clones only, with some absent. This table has roughly 69,000 clones, around 90% appearing once. The sequenced material came from peripheral blood. The receptors were sampled from a human donor in a cohort sampled during active COVID-19. Both conserved end residues are part of each CDR3. The D gene is left open where the match is weak.

J: TRBJ1-2; V: TRBV28; D: TRBD1; DNA: TGTGCCAGCAGCTCCTCAGGGGGAGGCTACACCTTC; CDR3: CASSSSGGGYTF
J: TRBJ2-2; V: TRBV7-2; D: .; DNA: TGTGCCAGCTCTCAGGAAGTGGTCGGGGAGCTGTTTTTT; CDR3: CASSQEVVGELFF
J: TRBJ2-2; V: TRBV7-9; D: .; DNA: TGTGCCACCATCGCCGGGACATCTCTGCAGACCGGGGAGCTGTTTTTT; CDR3: CATIAGTSLQTGELFF
J: TRBJ2-7; V: TRBV5-1; D: TRBD1; DNA: TGCGCCAGCAGCTTGGGGACAGGGGCAGCGTACGAGCAGTACTTC; CDR3: CASSLGTGAAYEQYF
J: TRBJ1-1; V: TRBV7-9; D: .; DNA: TGTGCCAGCTCTCGGGGGACGAACACTGAAGCTTTCTTT; CDR3: CASSRGTNTEAFF
J: TRBJ2-3; V: TRBV7-2; D: .; DNA: TGTGCCAGCAGCCTGTTCACAGATACGCAGTATTTT; CDR3: CASSLFTDTQYF
J: TRBJ2-3; V: TRBV19; D: TRBD2; DNA: TGTGCCAGTAGCCCTCTAGCGGGAGGAAGCACAGATACGCAGTATTTT; CDR3: CASSPLAGGSTDTQYF
J: TRBJ1-2; V: TRBV5-4; D: TRBD1; DNA: TGTGCCAGCAGCTTGGGGGACAGGGGGTTAGGAAACTATGGCTACACCTTC; CDR3: CASSLGDRGLGNYGYTF
J: TRBJ1-4; V: TRBV10-1; D: TRBD1; DNA: TGCGCCAGCACATGGGACAGAACTAATGAAAAACTGTTTTTT; CDR3: CASTWDRTNEKLFF
J: TRBJ2-3; V: TRBV7-2; D: TRBD2; DNA: TGTGCCAGCAGCTTAGCCGGGACTAGCGGGAGGATCCGGGATACGCAGTATTTT; CDR3: CASSLAGTSGRIRDTQYF
J: TRBJ1-2; V: TRBV7-2; D: .; DNA: TGTGCCAGCAGCCGGTATTACGATGGCTACACCTTC; CDR3: CASSRYYDGYTF
J: TRBJ2-7; V: TRBV2; D: TRBD1; DNA: TGTGCCAGCAGTCCGACAGGGTTCGACGAGCAGTACTTC; CDR3: CASSPTGFDEQYF
J: TRBJ1-1; V: TRBV7-8; D: .; DNA: TGTGCCAGCAGCCCAGACGGGGGGAAAGCTTTCTTT; CDR3: CASSPDGGKAFF